This T cell receptor beta chain was sequenced in a study of blood T cell repertoires in COVID-19 (dated by TCRdb to about 2020). Looking at the study overall: Collaborator samples came from the United States, Italy and Spain and covered acute and convalescent phases of COVID-19. The prospective study material was composed of cDNA or gDNA derived from T cells, B-cell-depleted T cells, or PBMCs. The dataset comprised deeply sampled blood TCRbeta repertoires from subjects exposed to, actively infected with, or recovered from COVID-19. A freely available public database, intended as a resource for researchers studying the immune response to SARS-CoV-2, is where the repertoires were released. The samples were drawn from the first 160 participants of the ongoing ImmuneRACE study and from 1,200 or so subjects provided by 6 global collaborators. The sample metadata nearly always contained a de-identified subject ID, COVID-19 status, age in years and sex. HLA class I and class II types, where available, came from metadata supplied by the sample provider rather than from assay-based typing. Study-wide findings and limitations: The quantity of clinical and demographic metadata differed by source and by participant and was supplied without curation.

TCRbeta CDR3 regions were amplified from genomic DNA using the immunoSEQ Assay, a bias-controlled multiplex PCR. Per the original workflow: Within the assay, amplification of reference gene primers was used to estimate how many nucleated cells each sample contained. To quantify the absolute abundance of each unique TCRbeta CDR3 rearrangement, sequence reads were collapsed and filtered. For each sample, productive Simpson clonality was calculated as the square root of Simpson's diversity index across productive rearrangements. The table comes from immuneACCESS by way of TCRdb, which keeps in-frame sequences with V and J called. Part of the clones is missing from these tables; in studies checked, under half for an unresolved V gene and the rest for unknown reasons. From that table come the V and J calls and clone size; the DNA was used to work out D and trimming. This sample gives some 130,000 clones in total; about four fifths of them show up just once. Roughly 9.7% of the sample rests with the top ten.

The CDR3 starts with the cysteine, ends with the phenylalanine, and has 14 residues. The entry retains the CDR3 DNA only, 42 bases that are in frame from base 1. The V and J ends are trimmed by 5 bases and 3 bases, leaving 13 bases between them. From a lookup of the germline V gene, CDR1 and CDR2 are MNHEY and SVGAGI. To note about this clone: This receptor's antigen is unknown. Per-nucleotide qualities are absent, and no much larger clonotype sits a single base away.

The collaborating institutions used their own protocols to collect whole blood in K2EDTA tubes. For TCRbeta analysis, collaborators shipped samples in one of three forms: frozen whole blood, isolated PBMCs, or DNA extracted from either of those sample types. This sequence was found in a man in his forties with active or convalescent COVID-19. The rearranged chain carries TRBV6-5 and TRBJ1-1, with the D gene uncertain. The specimen sequenced was peripheral blood. The CDR3 has the sequence CASSPPSGYTEAFF. The bases are TGTGCCAGCAGTCCCCCTTCGGGGTACACTGAAGCTTTCTTT.